This T cell receptor (beta chain) is from a study of T cell responses to AZD1222 COVID-19 vaccine. Notes on the study in general: Females made up more of the donors, who were largely white British, and clonal diversity may have come out too low. Epitopes outside B.1.351 and B.1.1.7 mutated regions reportedly drew nearly half of spike TCRs. Scientists sampled the repertoires only once the peak T cell response had passed.

CDR1 and CDR2 (germline): SGHDT, YYEEEE. The CDR3 covers 18 residues. Trimming removed 3 bases from V and 0 bases from J; junction bases left unmatched: 12. On this clone itself: Its antigen is currently unknown.

This table comes from immunoSEQ multiplex PCR, and its TCRdb copy is limited to in-frame clones, with some not included. The sample has about 110,000 clones, over 85% seen once. The chain couples TRBV5-6 to TRBJ1-5; TRBD1 aligns across 7 bases. The material was peripheral blood, obtained on day 0 of MenACWY control vaccination. The origin of this receptor is an adult in good health. CDR3 region: CASSSNRGTSYSNQPQHF. The CDR3, as DNA: TGTGCCAGCAGCTCCAACAGGGGAACGTCGTATAGCAATCAGCCCCAGCATTTT. Based on the CDR3 plus reference TRBV5-6 and TRBJ1-5, the full variable domain is DAGVTQSPTHLIKTRGQQVTLRCSPKSGHDTVSWYQQALGQGPQFIFQYYEEEERQRGNFPDRFSGHQFPNYSSELNVNALLLGDSALYLCASSSNRGTSYSNQPQHFGDGTRLSIL.